Listed below are T cell receptor beta chains from one sample, sequenced in a study of blood T cell repertoires in COVID-19. Sequencing was performed with immunoSEQ multiplex PCR; in TCRdb, only in-frame clones are kept and a portion is missing. In the table there are approximately 220,000 clones, less than 90% of which are singletons. The sequenced material came from PBMCs or T cells enriched from blood (not recorded which). The receptors here all came from a woman in her thirties or forties who had recovered from COVID-19. CDR3s leave out the opening cysteine and the closing phenylalanine or tryptophan. Clone size, where shown, is once, few, many, or a class for clones that have expanded.

V gene,J gene,clone size,CDR3 protein
TRBV5-6,TRBJ2-4,once,ASSPRGVRTNIQY
TRBV10-1,TRBJ2-3,.,ASSYTSRGTDTQY
TRBV6-5,TRBJ2-1,.,ASSTGQGGVAEQF
TRBV2,TRBJ1-2,.,ASSETQGASRGYT
TRBV2,TRBJ2-3,.,ASSYRLAGEDTQY
TRBV30,TRBJ2-7,.,AWNQGAREQY
TRBV28,TRBJ2-7,.,ASSIPSGTYEQY
TRBV28,TRBJ2-1,.,ASSSNRVGNNEQF
TRBV10-3,TRBJ2-1,.,AIGGAYNEQF
TRBV7-6,TRBJ2-1,few,ASSRNPSGRDEQF
TRBV29-1,TRBJ1-5,.,SVTGVGNQPQH
TRBV5-1,TRBJ1-1,.,ASSGQGGNTEAF
TRBV13,TRBJ2-1,.,ASSLALAGGLNEQF
TRBV6-5,TRBJ1-4,few,ASSYQGEEKLF
TRBV5-1,TRBJ1-3,.,ASSRQTGAVVAGNTIY
TRBV3-1/TRBV3-2,TRBJ2-1,few,ASSQETSGNDEQF
TRBV19,TRBJ2-1,.,ASSIGLAGLINEQF